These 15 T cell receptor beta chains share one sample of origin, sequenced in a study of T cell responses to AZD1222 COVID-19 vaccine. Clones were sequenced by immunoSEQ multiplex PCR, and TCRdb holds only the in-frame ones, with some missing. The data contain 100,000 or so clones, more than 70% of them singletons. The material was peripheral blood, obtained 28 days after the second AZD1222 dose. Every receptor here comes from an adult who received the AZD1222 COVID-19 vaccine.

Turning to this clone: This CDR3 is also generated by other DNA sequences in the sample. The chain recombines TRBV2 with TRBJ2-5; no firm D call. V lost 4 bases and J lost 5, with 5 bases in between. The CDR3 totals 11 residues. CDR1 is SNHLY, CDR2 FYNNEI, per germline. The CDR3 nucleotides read TGTGCCAGCAGTGGTTGGGAGACCCAGTACTTC. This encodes CASSGWETQYF.

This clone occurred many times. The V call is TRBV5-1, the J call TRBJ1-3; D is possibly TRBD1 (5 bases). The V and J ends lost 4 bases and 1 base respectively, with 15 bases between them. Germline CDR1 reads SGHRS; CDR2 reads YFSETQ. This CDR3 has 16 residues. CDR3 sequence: CASSALWGGSGNTIYF. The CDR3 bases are TGCGCCAGCAGCGCTCTCTGGGGGGGTTCTGGAAACACCATATATTTT.

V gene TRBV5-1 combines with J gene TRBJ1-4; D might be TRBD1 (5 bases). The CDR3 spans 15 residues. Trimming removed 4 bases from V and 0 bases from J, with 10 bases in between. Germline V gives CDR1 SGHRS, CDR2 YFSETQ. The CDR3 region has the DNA TGCGCCAGCAGCCTGGGACCCGCAACTAATGAAAAACTGTTTTTT. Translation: CASSLGPATNEKLFF.

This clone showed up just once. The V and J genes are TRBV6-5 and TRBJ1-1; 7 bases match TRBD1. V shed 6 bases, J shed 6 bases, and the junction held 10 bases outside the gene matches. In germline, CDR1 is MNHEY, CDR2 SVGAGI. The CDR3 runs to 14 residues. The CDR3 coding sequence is TGTGCCAGCAGCCGGGGACAGCCAACAGCTGAAGCTTTCTTT. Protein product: CASSRGQPTAEAFF.

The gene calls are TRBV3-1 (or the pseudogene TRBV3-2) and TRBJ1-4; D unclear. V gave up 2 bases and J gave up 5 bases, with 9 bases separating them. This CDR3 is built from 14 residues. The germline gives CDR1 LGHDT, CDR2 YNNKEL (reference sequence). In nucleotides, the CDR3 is TGTGCCAGCAGCCAACGCAGTCAGAATGAAAAACTGTTTTTT. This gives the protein CASSQRSQNEKLFF.

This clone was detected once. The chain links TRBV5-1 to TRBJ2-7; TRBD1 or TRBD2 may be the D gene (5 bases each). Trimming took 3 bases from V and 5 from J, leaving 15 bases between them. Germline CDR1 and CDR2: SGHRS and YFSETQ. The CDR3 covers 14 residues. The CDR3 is CASSSQTDYDEQYF. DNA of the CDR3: TGCGCCAGCAGCTCGCAGACAGACTATGACGAGCAGTACTTC. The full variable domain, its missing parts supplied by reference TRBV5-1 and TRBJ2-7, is KAGVTQTPRYLIKTRGQQVTLSCSPISGHRSVSWYQQTPGQGLQFLFEYFSETQRNKGNFPGRFSGRQFSNSRSEMNVSTLELGDSALYLCASSSQTDYDEQYFGPGTRLTVT.

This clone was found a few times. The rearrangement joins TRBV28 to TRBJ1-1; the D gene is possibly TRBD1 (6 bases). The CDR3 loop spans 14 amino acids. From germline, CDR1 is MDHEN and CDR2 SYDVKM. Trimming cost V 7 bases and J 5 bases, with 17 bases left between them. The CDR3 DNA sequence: TGTGCCAGCATCCTAGGGGGGACCGCGACTGAAGCTTTCTTT. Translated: CASILGGTATEAFF.

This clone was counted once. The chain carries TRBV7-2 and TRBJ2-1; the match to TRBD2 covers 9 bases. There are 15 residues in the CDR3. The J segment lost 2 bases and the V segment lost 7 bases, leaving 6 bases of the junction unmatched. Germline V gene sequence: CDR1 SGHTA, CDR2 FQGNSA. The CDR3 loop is CASTRLADTYNEQFF. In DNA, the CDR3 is TGTGCCAGCACCAGACTAGCGGACACCTACAATGAGCAGTTCTTC.

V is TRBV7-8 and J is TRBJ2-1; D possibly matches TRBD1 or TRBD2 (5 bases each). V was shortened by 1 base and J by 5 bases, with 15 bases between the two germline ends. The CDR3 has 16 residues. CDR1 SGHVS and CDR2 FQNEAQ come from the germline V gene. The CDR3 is CASSLVTGRGNNEQFF. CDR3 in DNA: TGTGCCAGCAGCTTAGTTACAGGCCGGGGCAACAATGAGCAGTTCTTC. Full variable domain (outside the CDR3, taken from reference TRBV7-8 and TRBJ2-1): GAGVSQSPRYKVAKRGQDVALRCDPISGHVSLFWYQQALGQGPEFLTYFQNEAQLDKSGLPSDRFFAERPEGSVSTLKIQRTQQEDSAVYLCASSLVTGRGNNEQFFGPGTRLTVL.

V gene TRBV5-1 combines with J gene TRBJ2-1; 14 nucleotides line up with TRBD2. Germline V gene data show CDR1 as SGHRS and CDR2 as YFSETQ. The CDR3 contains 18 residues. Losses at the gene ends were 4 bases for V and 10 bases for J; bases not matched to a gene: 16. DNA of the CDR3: TGCGCCAGCAGCCCCTCATATCCGGGACTAGCGGGAGCTGGGGAGCAGTTCTTC. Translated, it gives CASSPSYPGLAGAGEQFF.

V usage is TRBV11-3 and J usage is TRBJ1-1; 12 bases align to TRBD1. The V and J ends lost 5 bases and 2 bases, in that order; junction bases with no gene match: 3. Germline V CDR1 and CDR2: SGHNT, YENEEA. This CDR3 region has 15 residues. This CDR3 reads CASSPGTGGNTEAFF. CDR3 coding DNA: TGTGCCAGCAGCCCCGGGACAGGGGGCAACACTGAAGCTTTCTTT.

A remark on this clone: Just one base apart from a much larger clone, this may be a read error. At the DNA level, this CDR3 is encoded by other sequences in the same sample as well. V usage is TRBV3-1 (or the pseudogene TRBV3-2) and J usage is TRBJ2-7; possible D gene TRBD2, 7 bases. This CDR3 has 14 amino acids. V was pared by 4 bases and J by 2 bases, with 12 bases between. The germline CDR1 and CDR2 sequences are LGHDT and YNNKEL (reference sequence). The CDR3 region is CASSRGGETYEQYF. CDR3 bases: TGTGCCAGCAGCCGAGGGGGGGAAACCTACGAGCAGTACTTC.

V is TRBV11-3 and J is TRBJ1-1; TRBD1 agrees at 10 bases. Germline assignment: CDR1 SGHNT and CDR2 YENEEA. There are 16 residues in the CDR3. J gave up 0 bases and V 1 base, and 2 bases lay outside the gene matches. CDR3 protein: CASSLGDRGMNTEAFF. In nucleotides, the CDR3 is TGTGCCAGCAGCTTAGGGGACAGGGGAATGAACACTGAAGCTTTCTTT.

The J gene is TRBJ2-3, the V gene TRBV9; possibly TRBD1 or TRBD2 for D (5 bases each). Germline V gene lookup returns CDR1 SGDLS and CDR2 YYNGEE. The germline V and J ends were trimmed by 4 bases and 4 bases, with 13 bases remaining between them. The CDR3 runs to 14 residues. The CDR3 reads CASSQGPEADTQYF. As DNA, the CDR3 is TGTGCCAGCAGCCAGGGACCTGAGGCAGATACGCAGTATTTT.

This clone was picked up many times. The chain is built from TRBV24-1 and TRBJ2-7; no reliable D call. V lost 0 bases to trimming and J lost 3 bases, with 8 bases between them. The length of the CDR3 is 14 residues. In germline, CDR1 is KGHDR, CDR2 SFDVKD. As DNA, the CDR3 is TGTGCCACCAGTGATTTGGCCTTATACTACGAGCAGTACTTC. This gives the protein CATSDLALYYEQYF.